Presented here are 10 T cell receptor beta chains from one specimen sequenced in a study of T cells in Graves' hyperthyroidism and ophthalmopathy. Amplification yielded TCR beta CDR3 regions, with RNA transcripts as the source. Researchers ran a first-round RT-PCR on the TCR CDR3 using the HTBI primer set. TCRdb itself ran the multiplex PCR reads through MiXCR, one entry per CDR3 protein. The sample consists of more than 350,000 distinct CDR3 sequences, about 18% of them appearing once. Sequences were obtained from blood. All receptors come from a woman aged 25-40 years with Graves' hyperthyroidism that later progressed to Graves' ophthalmopathy.

This clonotype was counted at least ten times. V and J are TRBV5-8 and TRBJ1-1; no firm D call. Germline V gene lookup returns CDR1 SGHTS and CDR2 YDEGEE. This CDR3 comprises 12 residues. Trimming stripped 0 bases from V and 6 bases from J, with 6 bases between. The CDR3 region has the DNA TGTGCCAGCAGCTTGGAGGACCCTGAAGCTTTCTTT. Protein: CASSLEDPEAFF.

This clonotype was counted ten times or more. The chain has TRBV28 and TRBJ2-3, with 8 bases that match TRBD2. From germline, CDR1 is MDHEN and CDR2 SYDVKM. V trimming: 5 bases; J trimming: 0 bases; junction bases outside the gene matches: 16. This CDR3 contains 19 residues. CDR3 coding DNA: TGTGCCAGCAGTGGGCTGTTAGCGGGGCCCTCCTCTAGCACAGATACGCAGTATTTT. Encoded protein: CASSGLLAGPSSSTDTQYF.

This clonotype turned up a few times. The chain couples TRBV3-1 to TRBJ1-1; D not certain. Looked up from germline, CDR1 is LGHDT and CDR2 is YNNKEL (reference sequence). The CDR3 runs 17 residues. V dropped 1 base and J dropped 1 base, with 16 bases sitting between them. This CDR3 is CASSQGGQMLGNTEAFF. The CDR3 DNA sequence: TGTGCCAGCAGCCAAGGAGGCCAGATGCTGGGGAACACTGAAGCTTTCTTT.

This clonotype was detected many times. The chain uses TRBV20-1 and TRBJ2-7, with D perhaps matching TRBD1 (6 bases). V was clipped by 3 bases and J by 7 bases, with 13 bases between them. The CDR3 runs 12 residues. The germline CDR1 and CDR2 sequences are DFQATT and SNEGSKA (reference sequence). The CDR3 reads CSARDSSREQYF. The CDR3, as DNA: TGCAGTGCTAGGGACAGTTCGAGGGAGCAGTACTTC.

This clonotype was seen more than once but under ten times. The chain employs TRBV2 and TRBJ2-5; D uncertain. From germline, CDR1 is SNHLY and CDR2 FYNNEI. Trimming took off 6 bases at V and 4 bases at J, with 9 bases between the two ends. CDR3 length equals 12 residues. The CDR3 DNA is TGTGCCAGCAGATATCGGCGAGAGACCCAGTACTTC. It is translated as CASRYRRETQYF.

This clonotype has just one count. The chain employs TRBV5-4 and TRBJ2-1; the D is unclear. The CDR3 length is 15 residues. V shed 3 bases and J shed 10 bases, with 20 bases lying between them. Germline values: CDR1 SGHNT, CDR2 YYREEE (reference sequence). Here the CDR3 DNA reads TGTGCCAGCAGCTCCCCCGATCATGCATCGCGCGAGCAGTTCTTC. Translated: CASSSPDHASREQFF.

The rearrangement uses TRBV12-3 or TRBV12-4 and TRBJ1-4, with 7 bases fitting TRBD1. The CDR3 totals 15 residues. V was pared by 6 bases and J by 2 bases, with 6 bases of the junction left unmatched. CDR3 coding DNA: TGTGCCAGCAGAAGAATACAGGGGACTAATGAAAAACTGTTTTTT. It codes for CASRRIQGTNEKLFF.

This clonotype was found many times. V usage is TRBV5-5 and J usage is TRBJ2-2; D gene uncertain. The CDR3 has 15 residues. V dropped 2 bases and J dropped 5 bases, with 13 bases sitting between them. Looked up from germline, CDR1 is SGHKS and CDR2 is YYEKEE (reference sequence). The CDR3 DNA follows: TGTGCCAGCAGCTTATTCACTGTCGGAACCGGGGAGCTGTTTTTT. Its translation: CASSLFTVGTGELFF. Combining the CDR3 with reference TRBV5-5 and TRBJ2-2 gives the whole variable domain DAGVTQSPTHLIKTRGQQVTLRCSPISGHKSVSWYQQVLGQGPQFIFQYYEKEERGRGNFPDRFSARQFPNYSSELNVNALLLGDSALYLCASSLFTVGTGELFFGEGSRLTVL.

This clonotype was seen many times. The rearrangement links TRBV20-1 to TRBJ1-5, with D perhaps matching TRBD1 (5 bases). The CDR3 is 14 amino acids. Trimming took off 5 bases at V and 2 bases at J, with 13 bases between the two ends. CDR1 and CDR2 (germline): DFQATT, SNEGSKA (reference sequence). The CDR3 DNA reads as TGCAGTGCTCGACAGCTCTCGGGCAATCAGCCCCAGCATTTT. Amino acid sequence: CSARQLSGNQPQHF.

This clonotype was seen ten or more times. J is TRBJ2-1 and V is TRBV2; D ambiguous. Per the germline V gene, CDR1 is SNHLY and CDR2 is FYNNEI. The CDR3 spans 13 residues. V lost 6 bases and J 0 bases, leaving 6 bases between the germline ends. CDR3 sequence reads: CASSASSYNEQFF. In DNA, the CDR3 is TGTGCCAGCAGCGCAAGCTCCTACAATGAGCAGTTCTTC.